This passage covers 32 T cell receptor beta chains from one sample sequenced in a study of blood T cell repertoires in COVID-19. TCRdb's table, derived via immunoSEQ multiplex PCR, lists solely in-frame clones and lacks some. The data contain over 70,000 clones, 82% of them singletons. Sequenced sample: peripheral blood. These receptors came from a woman aged 55-70 years with acute or convalescent COVID-19.

J is TRBJ1-2 and V is TRBV19, with 10 bases aligning to TRBD1. Trimming at V came to 5 bases and at J to 2 bases, leaving 2 bases not matched to a gene. CDR3 length: 14 amino acids. Germline V gene lookup returns CDR1 LNHDA and CDR2 SQIVND (reference sequence). CDR3 bases: TGTGCCAGTAGTCCGGACAGGGGGAACTATGGCTACACCTTC. It specifies CASSPDRGNYGYTF.

This clone was seen more than once but under ten times. The chain has TRBV2 and TRBJ2-2, with 10 bases lining up with TRBD2. The CDR3 is 15 residues long. Germline assignment: CDR1 SNHLY and CDR2 FYNNEI. V trimming: 5 bases; J trimming: 1 base; junction bases outside the gene matches: 1. Here the CDR3 DNA reads TGTGCCAGCAGTTTAGCGGGGGGGAACACCGGGGAGCTGTTTTTT. As protein: CASSLAGGNTGELFF.

The J gene is TRBJ2-3, the V gene TRBV11-2, with 13 positions matching TRBD2. The CDR3 spans 17 residues. Germline lookup yields CDR1 SGHAT and CDR2 FQNNGV. V trimming: 5 bases; J trimming: 3 bases; junction bases outside the gene matches: 8. The CDR3 region has the DNA TGTGCCAGCAGCCTCCGGACTAGCGGGGGTGGGACAGATACGCAGTATTTT. Its translation: CASSLRTSGGGTDTQYF.

V is TRBV11-2 and J is TRBJ2-7; 9 bases are a match to TRBD2. The CDR3 extends over 17 amino acids. J lost 3 bases, V lost 1 base, and 10 bases had no gene match. The V gene's germline CDR1 is SGHAT and CDR2 FQNNGV. The CDR3 protein is CASSLVIVTSGYYEQYF. The CDR3 region has the DNA TGTGCCAGCAGCTTAGTCATCGTAACTAGCGGGTACTACGAGCAGTACTTC.

This chain connects TRBV28 to TRBJ1-4, with 7 bases that match TRBD1. The CDR3 totals 17 residues. CDR1 is MDHEN and CDR2 is SYDVKM in the germline V gene. Losses at the gene ends were 4 bases for V and 3 bases for J; bases not matched to a gene: 11. The CDR3 coding sequence is TGTGCCAGCAGTTCCCGCCGCAACAGGGGCCCTAATGAAAAACTGTTTTTT. This codes for CASSSRRNRGPNEKLFF.

The rearrangement uses TRBV2 and TRBJ2-7; no firm D call. The V gene lost 2 bases and the J gene lost 8 bases, with 7 bases spanning the gap. The CDR3 length is 11 residues. In germline, CDR1 is SNHLY, CDR2 FYNNEI. CDR3 DNA: TGTGCCAGCAGTGAACGGTTTAAGCAGTACTTC. Encoded protein: CASSERFKQYF.

CDR3 sequence reads: CASSDRGMREQYF. The CDR3 coding sequence is TGTGCCAGCAGTGACAGGGGGATGAGGGAGCAGTACTTC. The chain joins TRBV6-1 to TRBJ2-7; 7 bases match TRBD1. J lost 7 bases, V lost 3 bases, and 6 bases had no gene match. CDR3 length: 13 amino acids. Germline V CDR1 and CDR2: MNHNS, SASEGT.

The V call is TRBV5-5, the J call TRBJ2-7; perhaps TRBD2 as D (6 bases). This CDR3 has 16 residues. V was trimmed by 4 bases and J by 5 bases, leaving 22 bases between them. CDR1 is SGHKS, CDR2 YYEKEE, per germline (reference sequence). The CDR3 loop reads CASSPPGNSGLNEQYF. The CDR3 DNA reads as TGTGCCAGCAGCCCTCCGGGGAATAGCGGCCTCAACGAGCAGTACTTC.

Only one count was recorded for this clone. Written as DNA, the CDR3 is TGTGCCAGCAGCGTAGAATTAGCGGGAAACCAAGAGACCCAGTACTTC. Protein: CASSVELAGNQETQYF. The chain uses TRBV9 and TRBJ2-5, with TRBD2 matching 8 bases. Germline lookup yields CDR1 SGDLS and CDR2 YYNGEE. Trimming cost V 0 bases and J 0 bases; bases outside gene matches: 4. This CDR3 comprises 16 residues. Full variable domain (outside the CDR3, taken from reference TRBV9 and TRBJ2-5): DSGVTQTPKHLITATGQRVTLRCSPRSGDLSVYWYQQSLDQGLQFLIQYYNGEERAKGNILERFSAQQFPDLHSELNLSSLELGDSALYFCASSVELAGNQETQYFGPGTRLLVL.

This chain uses TRBV6-1 with TRBJ1-2; D call uncertain. Trimming stripped 3 bases from V and 8 bases from J, with 10 bases between. CDR1 is MNHNS, CDR2 SASEGT, per germline. The CDR3 extends over 12 amino acids. The CDR3 DNA reads TGTGCCAGCAGTGAGACGGGGTTGGGCTACACCTTC. Its translation: CASSETGLGYTF.

V is TRBV7-8 and J is TRBJ1-5, with TRBD1 identical over 10 bases. The germline V gene has CDR1 SGHVS and CDR2 FQNEAQ. With 8 bases clipped from V and 3 bases from J, the junction kept 7 bases outside the gene matches. CDR3 length: 15 amino acids. CDR3: CASLPGTGDNQPQHF. The CDR3 DNA follows: TGTGCCAGCTTACCTGGGACAGGGGACAATCAGCCCCAGCATTTT.

The rearrangement joins TRBV19 to TRBJ2-1; D is possibly TRBD1 (5 bases). The CDR3 extends over 13 amino acids. The germline V gene encodes CDR1 LNHDA and CDR2 SQIVND (reference sequence). V lost 3 bases to trimming and J lost 4 bases, with 7 bases between them. CDR3 residues: CASSMGPYNEQFF. CDR3 in DNA: TGTGCCAGTAGTATGGGGCCTTACAATGAGCAGTTCTTC.

This clone has more than one count but fewer than ten. The chain recombines TRBV11-3 with TRBJ1-1; possible D gene TRBD1, 6 bases. Trimming removed 3 bases at V and 4 bases at J, with 9 bases between. Germline lookup yields CDR1 SGHNT and CDR2 YENEEA. The CDR3 covers 13 residues. CDR3 amino acids: CASSFTGSTEAFF. Here the CDR3 DNA reads TGTGCCAGCAGCTTCACAGGGAGCACTGAAGCTTTCTTT.

This chain joins TRBV7-3 and TRBJ2-2; 12 positions match TRBD2. This CDR3 has 18 amino acids. Trimming removed 4 bases from V and 4 bases from J; junction bases left unmatched: 10. Per the germline V gene, CDR1 is SGHTA and CDR2 is FQGTGA. The CDR3 DNA reads TGTGCCAGCAGCTCTAGACTAGCGGGGGCTACGGGCACCGGGGAGCTGTTTTTT. Amino acids: CASSSRLAGATGTGELFF.

The CDR3 nucleotides are TGTGCCAGCAGCGTAGTGGCAGGGAGGTACAATGAGCAGTTCTTC. Translating it yields CASSVVAGRYNEQFF. V gene TRBV9 combines with J gene TRBJ2-1; D is possibly TRBD2 (6 bases). This CDR3 spans 15 amino acids. Per the germline V gene, CDR1 is SGDLS and CDR2 is YYNGEE. Trimming took 0 bases from V and 4 from J, leaving 11 bases between them.

The gene calls are TRBV18 and TRBJ2-3, with 7 bases that match TRBD2. The V and J ends lost 1 base and 1 base, in that order; junction bases with no gene match: 8. The CDR3 runs to 17 residues. Germline assignment: CDR1 KGHSH and CDR2 LQKENI. This CDR3 reads CASSPQLAAVGTDTQYF. The CDR3, as DNA: TGTGCCAGCTCACCACAGCTAGCGGCGGTCGGCACAGATACGCAGTATTTT.

The chain links TRBV30 to TRBJ1-2; D call uncertain. Germline values: CDR1 GTSNPN, CDR2 SVGIG (reference sequence). This CDR3 comprises 14 residues. V was trimmed by 1 base and J by 7 bases, leaving 16 bases between them. This chain's CDR3 is CAWSAMALQFGYTF. CDR3 DNA: TGTGCCTGGAGTGCCATGGCCCTTCAGTTTGGCTACACCTTC.

The chain employs TRBV15 and TRBJ2-3; TRBD1 agrees at 7 bases. CDR1 is LNHNV, CDR2 YYDKDF, per germline (reference sequence). CDR3 length: 14 residues. J was trimmed by 1 base and V by 4 bases; bases with no gene match: 2. The DNA of the CDR3 is TGTGCCACCAGCAAGGACAGGCGCACAGATACGCAGTATTTT. Protein product: CATSKDRRTDTQYF.

This clone has just a few counts. The chain couples TRBV4-1 to TRBJ1-2; D gene ambiguous. This CDR3 comprises 15 residues. Trimming cost V 1 base and J 8 bases, with 17 bases left between them. Germline V CDR1 and CDR2: MGHRA, YSYEKL. The CDR3 sequence is CASSQGLSHLGGYTF. The CDR3 DNA sequence: TGCGCCAGCAGCCAAGGTCTCTCCCACCTAGGAGGCTACACCTTC.

In DNA form, the CDR3 reads TGTGCCAGTAGTATAGGTGCGGGGTCGTACGAGCAGTACTTC. Amino acid sequence: CASSIGAGSYEQYF. The chain couples TRBV19 to TRBJ2-7; perhaps TRBD2 as D (6 bases). There are 14 residues in the CDR3. V lost 1 base to trimming and J lost 4 bases, with 11 bases between them. CDR1 is LNHDA and CDR2 is SQIVND in the germline V gene (reference sequence).

The genes are TRBV19 and TRBJ1-2, with 7 bases identical to TRBD1. Germline trimming cut 6 bases from V and 5 bases from J; bases unmatched to any gene: 15. CDR3 length: 16 residues. Germline CDR1 reads LNHDA; CDR2 reads SQIVND (reference sequence). The CDR3: CASSRPGGPSTYGYTF. The CDR3 coding sequence is TGTGCCAGTAGCCGACCAGGGGGGCCCTCGACTTATGGCTACACCTTC.

The chain couples TRBV6-8 to TRBJ2-1, with D perhaps TRBD2 (5 bases). The V end was cut by 2 bases, the J end by 2 bases, with 10 bases between. Germline V gene data show CDR1 as MNHGY and CDR2 as SAAAGT. There are 15 residues in the CDR3. In nucleotides, the CDR3 is TGTGCCAGCAGTTACATTCGAGGGCCCTACAATGAGCAGTTCTTC. This codes for CASSYIRGPYNEQFF.

This chain links TRBV9 with TRBJ1-3; the match to TRBD1 covers 7 bases. The CDR3 is 14 amino acids. J gave up 6 bases and V 4 bases, and 7 bases lay outside the gene matches. The germline V gene encodes CDR1 SGDLS and CDR2 YYNGEE. CDR3 coding DNA: TGTGCCAGCAGCATGGGGACAGCTCCAAACACCATATATTTT. It codes for CASSMGTAPNTIYF.

In its sample, this clone was seen once. V usage is TRBV30 and J usage is TRBJ1-1; 10 positions agree with TRBD1. V was clipped by 4 bases and J by 1 base; unmatched bases: 3. Germline V gene lookup returns CDR1 GTSNPN and CDR2 SVGIG (reference sequence). The CDR3 length is 14 residues. The CDR3 DNA reads TGTGCCTGGAAGGGACAGGGGAAGAACACTGAAGCTTTCTTT. Amino acids: CAWKGQGKNTEAFF.

The CDR3: CASSETGAYSNQPQHF. CDR3 nucleotides: TGTGCCAGTAGTGAGACAGGGGCCTATAGCAATCAGCCCCAGCATTTT. The genes are TRBV19 and TRBJ1-5; 8 bases line up with TRBD1. The CDR3 totals 16 residues. Germline CDR1 and CDR2: LNHDA and SQIVND (reference sequence). Germline trimming cut 5 bases from V and 0 bases from J; bases unmatched to any gene: 6.

V gene TRBV25-1 combines with J gene TRBJ1-1; D call uncertain. The germline gives CDR1 MGHDK, CDR2 SYGVNS. CDR3 length: 14 amino acids. V was shortened by 0 bases and J by 0 bases, with 5 bases between the two germline ends. Here the CDR3 reads CASSEYGMNTEAFF. Here the CDR3 DNA reads TGTGCCAGCAGTGAATACGGTATGAACACTGAAGCTTTCTTT.

This chain uses TRBV2 with TRBJ1-1; no reliable D call. The CDR3 runs to 15 residues. V was cut by 4 bases and J by 1 base, with 13 bases left in between. Germline CDR1 reads SNHLY; CDR2 reads FYNNEI. CDR3 coding DNA: TGTGCCAGCAGTGTCTCTGGGCAGGCGAACACTGAAGCTTTCTTT. Its protein is CASSVSGQANTEAFF.

This clone came up a few times. J is TRBJ1-1 and V is TRBV4-2; D not resolved. The CDR3 loop spans 16 amino acids. Trimming stripped 4 bases from V and 0 bases from J, with 15 bases between. Germline V CDR1 and CDR2: LGHNA, YNFKEQ. The CDR3 reads CASSPHKGVMNTEAFF. As DNA, the CDR3 is TGTGCCAGCAGCCCTCACAAGGGAGTAATGAACACTGAAGCTTTCTTT.

The rearrangement uses TRBV2 and TRBJ1-1, with 7 bases matching TRBD1. The CDR3 runs 16 residues. Germline CDR1 SNHLY, CDR2 FYNNEI. J gave up 1 base and V 6 bases, and 11 bases lay outside the gene matches. The CDR3 protein is CASRRGQARANTEAFF. In nucleotides, the CDR3 is TGTGCCAGCAGGAGAGGACAGGCCCGGGCGAACACTGAAGCTTTCTTT.

The chain has TRBV9 and TRBJ2-5; 9 nucleotides agree with TRBD1. Germline loops: CDR1 SGDLS, CDR2 YYNGEE. Trimming removed 4 bases from V and 4 bases from J; junction bases left unmatched: 5. The CDR3 runs 14 residues. The CDR3 protein is CASSLDRGGETQYF. CDR3 nucleotide sequence: TGTGCCAGCAGCCTTGACAGGGGGGGAGAGACCCAGTACTTC.

The V and J genes are TRBV5-5 and TRBJ2-2; D unresolved. Germline CDR1 is SGHKS and CDR2 is YYEKEE (reference sequence). This CDR3 contains 14 residues. Trimming removed 4 bases at V and 5 bases at J, with 12 bases between. The CDR3 loop is CASSVLTGTGELFF. DNA of the CDR3: TGTGCCAGCAGCGTACTGACTGGGACCGGGGAGCTGTTTTTT.

The CDR3 spells CASSAGVHSNQPQHF. CDR3 in DNA: TGCGCCAGCAGTGCAGGGGTCCATAGCAATCAGCCCCAGCATTTT. The chain carries TRBV10-2 and TRBJ1-5; weak D call: TRBD1 (6 bases). Germline loops: CDR1 WSHSY, CDR2 SAAADI. The CDR3 covers 15 residues. V gave up 4 bases and J gave up 0 bases, with 10 bases separating them.